The next 25 T cell receptor beta chains were all read from a single sample in a study of blood T cell repertoires in COVID-19. The method was immunoSEQ multiplex PCR; TCRdb's version includes in-frame clones alone and lacks a portion of them. This sample has 84,000 or so clones, with more than 65% found just once. What was sequenced was peripheral blood. These TCRs come from a man between 65 and 85 years old with COVID-19, enrolled during active disease.

The J gene is TRBJ1-1, the V gene TRBV6-6, with 7 bases identical to TRBD1. Germline V gene sequence: CDR1 MNHNY, CDR2 SVGAGI (reference sequence). The trim removed 5 bases at V and 5 bases at J, leaving 8 bases unmatched. The CDR3 has 14 amino acids. The CDR3 is CASSPFDRVTEAFF. The CDR3, as DNA: TGTGCCAGCAGTCCGTTCGACAGGGTGACTGAAGCTTTCTTT.

This clone came up once. The chain has TRBV27 and TRBJ1-1; 7 bases fit TRBD1. CDR3 length: 15 amino acids. V shed 6 bases and J 2 bases; nucleotides not matched to a gene: 9. The germline V gene has CDR1 MNHEY and CDR2 SMNVEV (reference sequence). CDR3 loop: CASRTGQLSNTEAFF. CDR3 DNA: TGTGCCAGCAGAACGGGACAGCTTTCTAACACTGAAGCTTTCTTT.

The gene calls are TRBV3-1 (or the pseudogene TRBV3-2) and TRBJ1-5, with 7 bases fitting TRBD1. CDR3 length: 15 residues. Trimming took 5 bases from V and 0 from J; bases not matched to a gene: 4. Per the germline V gene, CDR1 is LGHDT and CDR2 is YNNKEL (reference sequence). In nucleotides, the CDR3 is TGTGCCAGCAGCATGGGACAGTATAGCAATCAGCCCCAGCATTTT. The encoded protein is CASSMGQYSNQPQHF.

The gene calls are TRBV7-9 and TRBJ2-3, with a weak D call TRBD2 (5 bases). The germline V gene encodes CDR1 SEHNR and CDR2 FQNEAQ (reference sequence). Trimming left V 6 bases short and J 3 bases short, with 13 bases between. The CDR3 is 14 amino acids. The CDR3 DNA reads TGTGCCAGCAGGTTTTCGGGAATAACAGATACGCAGTATTTT. This encodes CASRFSGITDTQYF.

The chain links TRBV2 to TRBJ1-1; D is possibly TRBD1 (5 bases). The CDR3 length is 12 residues. V lost 5 bases and J lost 10, with 14 bases in between. Germline CDR1 and CDR2: SNHLY and FYNNEI. The CDR3: CASSFAGPRAFF. The CDR3 coding sequence is TGTGCCAGCAGTTTTGCGGGGCCCCGAGCTTTCTTT.

The V call is TRBV28, the J call TRBJ2-7; TRBD2 might be the D (6 bases). In germline, CDR1 is MDHEN, CDR2 SYDVKM. The CDR3 has 15 residues. V shed 3 bases and J shed 1 base, with 13 bases lying between them. The CDR3 loop is CASSFPRGTSYEQYF. Written as DNA, the CDR3 is TGTGCCAGCAGTTTCCCACGGGGGACTTCCTACGAGCAGTACTTC. Filled out from reference TRBV28 and TRBJ2-7, the complete variable domain reads DVKVTQSSRYLVKRTGEKVFLECVQDMDHENMFWYRQDPGLGLRLIYFSYDVKMKEKGDIPEGYSVSREKKERFSLILESASTNQTSMYLCASSFPRGTSYEQYFGPGTRLTVT.

The chain has TRBV28 and TRBJ1-1; 8 nucleotides line up with TRBD1. The CDR3 totals 14 residues. The junction had 3 bases not matched to a gene; V was cut back by 5 bases and J by 1 base. Germline CDR1 MDHEN, CDR2 SYDVKM. The CDR3 sequence is CASSVGQGNTEAFF. The CDR3 nucleotides read TGTGCCAGCAGTGTAGGACAGGGGAACACTGAAGCTTTCTTT.

In DNA form, the CDR3 reads TGTGCCAGCAGCCCCGGACAGCAGAATGAAAAACTGTTTTTT. Its translation is CASSPGQQNEKLFF. This chain uses TRBV7-9 with TRBJ1-4, with a tentative D call TRBD1 (6 bases). The V end lost 5 bases, the J end lost 5 bases, and 12 bases lay between the germline ends. The CDR3 has 14 residues. Per germline, CDR1 SEHNR and CDR2 FQNEAQ (reference sequence).

This rearrangement joins TRBV4-3 to TRBJ1-2; 8 positions agree with TRBD1. The V and J ends lost 1 base and 6 bases, in that order; junction bases with no gene match: 7. The CDR3 covers 15 residues. CDR1 and CDR2 from the germline V gene are LGHNA and YSLEER. The DNA for the CDR3 is TGCGCCAGCAGCCAAGGCCCTAGGACAGGGAATGGCTACACCTTC. Translating it yields CASSQGPRTGNGYTF.

On this clone itself: Other DNA sequences in the same sample also yield this CDR3. The chain has TRBV7-8 and TRBJ2-7; 7 bases agree with TRBD2. The CDR3 consists of 16 residues. J gave up 4 bases and V 5 bases, and 14 bases lay outside the gene matches. Looked up from germline, CDR1 is SGHVS and CDR2 is FQNEAQ. CDR3 region: CASSLGVIAGPYEQYF. In DNA form, the CDR3 reads TGTGCCAGCAGCCTCGGCGTGATAGCGGGTCCTTACGAGCAGTACTTC.

The rearrangement links TRBV2 to TRBJ2-1; D call uncertain. The CDR3 contains 16 residues. CDR1 is SNHLY, CDR2 FYNNEI, per germline. V was trimmed by 0 bases and J by 7 bases, leaving 16 bases between them. CDR3 coding DNA: TGTGCCAGCAGTGAAGCGCTTTTTTACGGTCGGAATGAGCAGTTCTTC. Translated: CASSEALFYGRNEQFF.

This rearrangement joins TRBV24-1 to TRBJ1-3; the D is unclear. The CDR3 covers 16 residues. Germline CDR1 KGHDR, CDR2 SFDVKD. The ends were cut back, 1 base at V and 1 base at J, with 10 bases in the middle. The CDR3 loop is CATSDFNQASGNTIYF. CDR3 nucleotide sequence: TGTGCCACCAGTGATTTCAATCAGGCTTCTGGAAACACCATATATTTT.

In its sample, this clone was seen many times. The rearrangement links TRBV29-1 to TRBJ2-1, with 9 bases identical to TRBD2. The CDR3 spans 15 residues. The J segment lost 0 bases and the V segment lost 6 bases, leaving 6 bases of the junction unmatched. The germline gives CDR1 SQVTM, CDR2 ANQGSEA. The CDR3: CSVEISGSSYNEQFF. The CDR3, as DNA: TGCAGCGTCGAGATTAGCGGGAGCTCCTACAATGAGCAGTTCTTC.

The chain couples TRBV4-2 to TRBJ2-1; 15 bases agree with TRBD2. The V and J ends lost 0 bases and 4 bases, in that order; junction bases with no gene match: 1. This CDR3 has 17 residues. The germline gives CDR1 LGHNA, CDR2 YNFKEQ. This CDR3 reads CASSQEGTSGRYNEQFF. The DNA of the CDR3 is TGTGCCAGCAGCCAAGAGGGGACTAGCGGGAGGTACAATGAGCAGTTCTTC.

J is TRBJ2-7 and V is TRBV6-2 or TRBV6-3; the match to TRBD2 covers 8 bases. With 2 bases clipped from V and 3 bases from J, the junction kept 9 bases outside the gene matches. Germline V CDR1 and CDR2: MNHEY, SVGEGT. This CDR3 is built from 16 residues. The CDR3: CASSYPTTSGIYEQYF. CDR3 nucleotide sequence: TGTGCCAGCAGTTACCCAACTACTAGCGGAATCTACGAGCAGTACTTC.

The chain links TRBV24-1 to TRBJ1-1; the match to TRBD1 covers 7 bases. With 4 bases clipped from V and 4 bases from J, the junction kept 2 bases outside the gene matches. The germline gives CDR1 KGHDR, CDR2 SFDVKD. The CDR3 has 13 amino acids. Here the CDR3 reads CATSENRGTEAFF. As DNA, the CDR3 is TGTGCCACCAGTGAAAACAGGGGCACTGAAGCTTTCTTT.

This clone appeared a few times. The chain joins TRBV2 to TRBJ1-3; D perhaps matches TRBD1 (6 bases). The CDR3 consists of 15 residues. Germline V gene data show CDR1 as SNHLY and CDR2 as FYNNEI. Trimming stripped 5 bases from V and 1 base from J, with 12 bases between. The CDR3 region is CASSINRDSGNTIYF. DNA of the CDR3: TGTGCCAGCAGTATTAACAGGGATTCTGGAAACACCATATATTTT. The full variable domain, rest sourced from reference TRBV2 and TRBJ1-3, is EPEVTQTPSHQVTQMGQEVILRCVPISNHLYFYWYRQILGQKVEFLVSFYNNEISEKSEIFDDQFSVERPDGSNFTLKIRSTKLEDSAMYFCASSINRDSGNTIYFGEGSWLTVV.

The CDR3 region is CASSFTTGAGNTIYF. The CDR3 DNA is TGTGCCAGCAGCTTCACGACAGGGGCCGGAAACACCATATATTTT. V gene TRBV11-2 combines with J gene TRBJ1-3; TRBD1 matches 8 bases. Germline values: CDR1 SGHAT, CDR2 FQNNGV. CDR3 length equals 15 residues. Germline trimming cut 3 bases from V and 4 bases from J; bases unmatched to any gene: 5.

The CDR3 DNA reads as TGTGCCAGCAGCTTAAACGTAGATCAGCCCCAGCATTTT. Its translation: CASSLNVDQPQHF. This sequence joins TRBV7-2 and TRBJ1-5, with D hard to call. Trimming left V 2 bases short and J 5 bases short, with 7 bases between. The length of the CDR3 is 13 residues. CDR1 is SGHTA and CDR2 is FQGNSA in the germline V gene.

The rearrangement uses TRBV29-1 and TRBJ2-1; 7 bases are a match to TRBD2. Germline V gene lookup returns CDR1 SQVTM and CDR2 ANQGSEA. The length of the CDR3 is 12 residues. With V trimmed by 4 bases and J by 7 bases, 4 bases remained unmatched. In DNA form, the CDR3 reads TGCAGCGTTGTCAGCGGGATTAATGAGCAGTTCTTC. This translates into CSVVSGINEQFF.

V is TRBV11-3 and J is TRBJ2-7, with TRBD1 matching over 7 bases. Germline V gene data show CDR1 as SGHNT and CDR2 as YENEEA. V lost 5 bases and J lost 1; bases outside the gene matches: 8. CDR3 length equals 15 residues. The CDR3 region has the DNA TGTGCCAGCAGCCCGGGGCAGGGGGTATCCTACGAGCAGTACTTC. Protein product: CASSPGQGVSYEQYF.

The chain has TRBV5-1 and TRBJ2-2; 7 bases are shared with TRBD1. The germline CDR1 and CDR2 sequences are SGHRS and YFSETQ. The CDR3 runs 15 residues. V trimming: 4 bases; J trimming: 3 bases; junction bases outside the gene matches: 6. The CDR3 sequence is CASSPDRAHTGELFF. CDR3 nucleotides: TGCGCCAGCAGCCCAGACAGGGCGCACACCGGGGAGCTGTTTTTT.

V gene TRBV6-5 combines with J gene TRBJ1-2, with 7 bases that match TRBD1. After removal of 2 bases from V and 4 bases from J, the junction contained 4 bases not matched to a gene. This CDR3 is built from 14 residues. CDR1 is MNHEY and CDR2 is SVGAGI in the germline V gene. The CDR3 is CASSYGGQPYGYTF. CDR3 bases: TGTGCCAGCAGTTACGGGGGACAGCCCTATGGCTACACCTTC.

A single count supports this clone. The chain couples TRBV28 to TRBJ1-3; possible D gene TRBD1, 5 bases. Germline V gene lookup returns CDR1 MDHEN and CDR2 SYDVKM. Trimming stripped 6 bases from V and 5 bases from J, with 14 bases between. The CDR3 is made up of 14 amino acids. This chain's CDR3 is CASSLSTVRNTIYF. CDR3 sequence (DNA): TGTGCCAGCAGCCTCTCGACAGTCCGAAACACCATATATTTT. The full variable domain, its missing parts supplied by reference TRBV28 and TRBJ1-3, is DVKVTQSSRYLVKRTGEKVFLECVQDMDHENMFWYRQDPGLGLRLIYFSYDVKMKEKGDIPEGYSVSREKKERFSLILESASTNQTSMYLCASSLSTVRNTIYFGEGSWLTVV.

J is TRBJ1-5 and V is TRBV10-2, with D maybe TRBD1 (6 bases). V was pared by 3 bases and J by 7 bases, with 10 bases between. The germline CDR1 and CDR2 sequences are WSHSY and SAAADI. This CDR3 spans 13 amino acids. DNA of the CDR3: TGCGCCAGCAGTGAAACAGGGATCCAGCCCCAGCATTTT. Its translation is CASSETGIQPQHF.